This TCR beta chain was obtained from a study of blood T cell repertoires in COVID-19 (dated by TCRdb to about 2020). Describing the broader study: Collaborator samples came from the United States, Italy and Spain and covered acute and convalescent phases of COVID-19. The prospective study material was composed of cDNA or gDNA derived from T cells, B-cell-depleted T cells, or PBMCs. Subjects who had been exposed to COVID-19, were actively infected with it, or had recovered from it provided the deeply sampled blood TCRbeta repertoires that made up the dataset. The repertoires were made available in a free public database intended to serve as a resource for research on the immune response to SARS-CoV-2. Samples were obtained from the ongoing ImmuneRACE study (first 160 participants) and from about 1,300 subjects provided by 6 global collaborators. Nearly every sample came with metadata listing a de-identified subject ID, COVID-19 status, age in years and sex. Where HLA class I and class II types were available, the types were taken from metadata supplied by the sample provider, not from assay-based typing. What the research found in general, with its limitations: Clinical and demographic metadata were provided uncurated, with the amount varying by source and participant.

Trimming takes 8 bases off V and 8 bases off J; junction bases not matched to a gene: 9. From the germline V gene (reference sequence), CDR1 is LNHDA and CDR2 is SQIVND. The CDR3, from cysteine to phenylalanine, totals 13 residues. Only CDR3 DNA remains: 39 bases, in frame from the first base. Each collaborating institution followed its own protocols to collect whole blood in K2EDTA tubes. Collaborator samples were shipped for TCRbeta analysis as frozen whole blood, isolated PBMCs, or DNA extracted from either sample type. Concerning this clone itself: There is no known antigen for this receptor. Within one base of it there is no much larger clone, and no base qualities were kept.

TCRbeta CDR3 regions were amplified from genomic DNA using the immunoSEQ Assay, a bias-controlled multiplex PCR. The paper's processing steps were these. The number of nucleated cells in each sample was estimated from the amplification of reference gene primers within the assay. To quantify the absolute abundance of each unique TCRbeta CDR3 rearrangement, sequence reads were collapsed and filtered. For each sample, productive Simpson clonality was calculated as the square root of Simpson's diversity index over productive rearrangements. TCRdb's version of the immuneACCESS table is confined to in-frame rearrangements and falls short of the full clone set. An unresolved V gene accounts for under half of the shortfall where checked; the remainder is of unknown origin. The V and J calls and clone size are taken from that table; D and trimming were inferred from the DNA. A total of over 130,000 clones appear in this sample, around 90% of them only once. Over 3.5% of the sample goes to the ten largest clones.

This receptor was identified in an older woman with active or convalescent COVID-19. Sequenced input: peripheral blood. The chain joins TRBV19 to TRBJ1-1; TRBD1 aligns with 9 central bases. The CDR3 corresponds to CASGPGQGREAFF. The sequenced DNA: TGTGCCAGTGGCCCCGGACAGGGGAGGGAAGCTTTCTTT.